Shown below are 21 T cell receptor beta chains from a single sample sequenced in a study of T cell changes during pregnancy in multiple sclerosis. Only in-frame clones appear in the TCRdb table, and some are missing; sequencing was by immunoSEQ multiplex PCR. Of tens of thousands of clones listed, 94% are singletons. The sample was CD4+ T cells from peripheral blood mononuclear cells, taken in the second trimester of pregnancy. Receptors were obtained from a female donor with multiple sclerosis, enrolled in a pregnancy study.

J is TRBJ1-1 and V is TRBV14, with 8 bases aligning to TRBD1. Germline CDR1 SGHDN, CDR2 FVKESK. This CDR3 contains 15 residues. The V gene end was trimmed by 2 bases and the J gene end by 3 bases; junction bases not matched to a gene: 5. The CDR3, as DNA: TGTGCCAGCAGCCAACGGACAGGGCGGGACACTGAAGCTTTCTTT. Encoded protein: CASSQRTGRDTEAFF. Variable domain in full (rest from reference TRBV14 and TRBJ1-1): EAGVTQFPSHSVIEKGQTVTLRCDPISGHDNLYWYRRVMGKEIKFLLHFVKESKQDESGMPNNRFLAERTGGTYSTLKVQPAELEDSGVYFCASSQRTGRDTEAFFGQGTRLTVV.

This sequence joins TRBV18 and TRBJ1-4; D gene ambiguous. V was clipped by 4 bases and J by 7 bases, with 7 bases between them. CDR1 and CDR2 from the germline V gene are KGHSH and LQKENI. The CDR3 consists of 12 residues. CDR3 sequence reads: CASSRGGEKLFF. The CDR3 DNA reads TGTGCCAGCTCACGCGGAGGTGAAAAACTGTTTTTT.

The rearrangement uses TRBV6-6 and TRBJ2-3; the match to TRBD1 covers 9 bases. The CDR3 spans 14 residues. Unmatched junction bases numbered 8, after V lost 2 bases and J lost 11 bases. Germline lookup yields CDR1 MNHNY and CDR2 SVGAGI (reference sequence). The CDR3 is CASSYGDRENVQYF. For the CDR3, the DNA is TGTGCCAGCAGTTACGGGGACAGGGAAAATGTGCAGTATTTT.

The CDR3 coding sequence is TGTGCCAGCGGTATCGGACAGGCTTATAATTCACCCCTCCACTTT. This encodes CASGIGQAYNSPLHF. The chain joins TRBV2 to TRBJ1-6, with TRBD1 identical over 7 bases. CDR3 size: 15 residues. In germline, CDR1 is SNHLY, CDR2 FYNNEI. V lost 8 bases, J lost 4 bases, and 8 bases stayed unmatched.

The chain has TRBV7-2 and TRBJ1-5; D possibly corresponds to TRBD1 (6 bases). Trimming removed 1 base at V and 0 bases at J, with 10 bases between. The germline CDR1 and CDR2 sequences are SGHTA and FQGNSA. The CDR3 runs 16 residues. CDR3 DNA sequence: TGTGCCAGCAGCTTAGGTCGACAGGCTAGCAATCAGCCCCAGCATTTT. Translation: CASSLGRQASNQPQHF.

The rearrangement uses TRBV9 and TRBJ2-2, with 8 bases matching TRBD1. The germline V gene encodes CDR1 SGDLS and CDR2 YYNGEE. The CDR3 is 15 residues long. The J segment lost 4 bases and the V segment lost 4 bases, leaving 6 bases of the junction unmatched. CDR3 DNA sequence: TGTGCCAGCAGCACAGGACAGGGCTCCACCGGGGAGCTGTTTTTT. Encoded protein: CASSTGQGSTGELFF.

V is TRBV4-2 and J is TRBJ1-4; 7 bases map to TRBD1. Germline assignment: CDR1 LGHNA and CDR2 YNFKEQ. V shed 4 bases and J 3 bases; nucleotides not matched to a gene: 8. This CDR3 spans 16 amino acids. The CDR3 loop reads CASSLPGQGANEKLFF. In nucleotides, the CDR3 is TGTGCCAGCAGCCTCCCAGGGCAGGGGGCTAATGAAAAACTGTTTTTT.

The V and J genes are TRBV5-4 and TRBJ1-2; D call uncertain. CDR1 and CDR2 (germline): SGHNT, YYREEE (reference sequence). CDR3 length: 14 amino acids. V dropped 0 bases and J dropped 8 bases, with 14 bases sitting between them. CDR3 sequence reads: CASSLDSAGGGYTF. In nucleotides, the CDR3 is TGTGCCAGCAGCTTGGACAGTGCGGGCGGGGGCTACACCTTC.

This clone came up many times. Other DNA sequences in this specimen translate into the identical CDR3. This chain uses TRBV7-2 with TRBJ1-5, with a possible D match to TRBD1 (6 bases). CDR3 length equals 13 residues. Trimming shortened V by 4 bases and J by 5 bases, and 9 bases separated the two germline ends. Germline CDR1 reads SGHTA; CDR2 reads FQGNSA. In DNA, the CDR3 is TGTGCCAGCAGCTCGGACAGAGATCAGCCCCAGCATTTT. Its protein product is CASSSDRDQPQHF.

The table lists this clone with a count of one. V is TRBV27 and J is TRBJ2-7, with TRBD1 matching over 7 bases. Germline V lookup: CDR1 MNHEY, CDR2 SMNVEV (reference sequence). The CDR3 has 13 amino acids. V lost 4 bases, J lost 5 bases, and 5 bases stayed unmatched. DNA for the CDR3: TGTGCCAGCAGTTCCCGGGACAGAAACGAGCAGTACTTC. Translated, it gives CASSSRDRNEQYF.

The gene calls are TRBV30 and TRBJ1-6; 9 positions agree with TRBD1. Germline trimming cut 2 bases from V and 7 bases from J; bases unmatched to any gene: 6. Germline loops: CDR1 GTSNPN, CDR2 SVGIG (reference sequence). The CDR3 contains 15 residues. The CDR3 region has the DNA TGTGCCTGGAGTCCCGGGACAGGGCGCAATTCACCCCTCCACTTT. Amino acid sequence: CAWSPGTGRNSPLHF. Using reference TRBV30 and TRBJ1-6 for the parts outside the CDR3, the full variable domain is SQTIHQWPATLVQPVGSPLSLECTVEGTSNPNLYWYRQAAGRGLQLLFYSVGIGQISSEVPQNLSASRPQDRQFILSSKKLLLSDSGFYLCAWSPGTGRNSPLHFGNGTRLTVT.

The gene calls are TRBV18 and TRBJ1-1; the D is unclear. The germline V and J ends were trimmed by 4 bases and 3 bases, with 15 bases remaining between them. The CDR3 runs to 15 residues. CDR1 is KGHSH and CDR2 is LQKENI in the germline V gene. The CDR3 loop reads CASSLYRDGDTEAFF. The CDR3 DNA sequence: TGTGCCAGCTCACTGTACAGAGACGGGGACACTGAAGCTTTCTTT.

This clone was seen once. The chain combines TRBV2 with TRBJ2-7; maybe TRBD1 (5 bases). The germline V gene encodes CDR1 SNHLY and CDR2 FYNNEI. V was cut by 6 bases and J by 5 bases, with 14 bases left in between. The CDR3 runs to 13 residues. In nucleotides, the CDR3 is TGTGCCAGCAGGGTAAGAAAAGGGGACGAGCAGTACTTC. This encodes CASRVRKGDEQYF.

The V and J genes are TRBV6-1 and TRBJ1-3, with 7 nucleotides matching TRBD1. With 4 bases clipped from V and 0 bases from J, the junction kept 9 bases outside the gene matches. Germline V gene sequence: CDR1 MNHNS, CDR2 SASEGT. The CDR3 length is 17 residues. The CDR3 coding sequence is TGTGCCAGCAGTGCGTCGCAGGGGGTAGGCTCTGGAAACACCATATATTTT. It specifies CASSASQGVGSGNTIYF.

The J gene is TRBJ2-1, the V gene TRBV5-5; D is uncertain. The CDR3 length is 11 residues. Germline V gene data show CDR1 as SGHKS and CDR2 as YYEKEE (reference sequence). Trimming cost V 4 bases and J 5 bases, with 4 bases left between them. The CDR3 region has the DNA TGTGCCAGCAGCCTAAACAATGAGCAGTTCTTC. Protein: CASSLNNEQFF.

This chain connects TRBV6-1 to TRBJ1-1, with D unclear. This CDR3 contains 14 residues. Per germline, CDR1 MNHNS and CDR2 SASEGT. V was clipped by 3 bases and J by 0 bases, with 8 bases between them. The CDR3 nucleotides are TGTGCCAGCAGTGAGCCCGGGGTGAACACTGAAGCTTTCTTT. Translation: CASSEPGVNTEAFF.

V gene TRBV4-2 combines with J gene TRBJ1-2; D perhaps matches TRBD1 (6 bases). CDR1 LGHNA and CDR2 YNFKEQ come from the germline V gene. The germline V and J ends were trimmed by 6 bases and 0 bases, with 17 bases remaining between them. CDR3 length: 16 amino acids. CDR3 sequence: CASSIDRSPTNYGYTF. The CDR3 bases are TGTGCCAGCAGTATAGACAGGAGCCCTACTAACTATGGCTACACCTTC.

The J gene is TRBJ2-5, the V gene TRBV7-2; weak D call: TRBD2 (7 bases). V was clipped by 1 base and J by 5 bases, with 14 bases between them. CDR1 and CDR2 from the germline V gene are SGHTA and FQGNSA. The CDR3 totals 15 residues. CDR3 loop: CASSLGEGGKETQYF. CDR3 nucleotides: TGTGCCAGCAGCTTAGGGGAGGGGGGCAAGGAGACCCAGTACTTC.

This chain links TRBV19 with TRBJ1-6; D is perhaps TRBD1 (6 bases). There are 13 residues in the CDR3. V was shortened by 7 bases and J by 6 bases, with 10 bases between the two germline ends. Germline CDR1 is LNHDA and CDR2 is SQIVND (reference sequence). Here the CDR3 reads CASTAGANSPLHF. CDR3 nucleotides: TGTGCCAGTACTGCAGGGGCTAATTCACCCCTCCACTTT.

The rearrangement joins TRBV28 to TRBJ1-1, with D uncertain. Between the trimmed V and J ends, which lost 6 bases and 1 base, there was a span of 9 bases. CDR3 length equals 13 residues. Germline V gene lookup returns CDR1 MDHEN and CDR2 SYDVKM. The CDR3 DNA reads TGTGCCAGCAGCCTAAAGAGGAACACTGAAGCTTTCTTT. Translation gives CASSLKRNTEAFF.

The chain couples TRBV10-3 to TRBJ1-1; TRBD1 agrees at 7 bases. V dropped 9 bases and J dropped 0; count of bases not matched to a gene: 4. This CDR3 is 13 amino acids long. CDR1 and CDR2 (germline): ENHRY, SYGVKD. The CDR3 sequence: CAIGTEMNTEAFF. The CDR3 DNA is TGTGCCATAGGGACAGAAATGAACACTGAAGCTTTCTTT.